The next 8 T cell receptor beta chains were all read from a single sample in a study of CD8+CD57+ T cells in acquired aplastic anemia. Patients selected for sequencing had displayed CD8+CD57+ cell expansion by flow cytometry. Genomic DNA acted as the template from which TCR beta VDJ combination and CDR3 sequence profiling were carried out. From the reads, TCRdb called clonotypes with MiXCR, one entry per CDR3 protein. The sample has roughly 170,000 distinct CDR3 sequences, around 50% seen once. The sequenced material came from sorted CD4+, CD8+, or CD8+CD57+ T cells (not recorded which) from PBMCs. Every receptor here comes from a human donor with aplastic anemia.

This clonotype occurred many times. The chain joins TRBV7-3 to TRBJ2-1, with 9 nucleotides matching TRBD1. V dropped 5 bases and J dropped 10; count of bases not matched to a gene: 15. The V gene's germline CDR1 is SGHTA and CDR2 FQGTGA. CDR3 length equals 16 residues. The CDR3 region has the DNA TGTGCCAGCAGCGACCCGGGACAGGGAGGTACTAGGGAGCAGTTCTTC. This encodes CASSDPGQGGTREQFF.

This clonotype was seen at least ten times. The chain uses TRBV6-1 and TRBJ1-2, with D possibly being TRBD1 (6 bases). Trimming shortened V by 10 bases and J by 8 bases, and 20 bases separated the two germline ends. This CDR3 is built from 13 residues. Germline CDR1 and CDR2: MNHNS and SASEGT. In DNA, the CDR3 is TGTGCCACTGCAACAGGGTCCGTCTCCGGCTACACCTTC. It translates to CATATGSVSGYTF.

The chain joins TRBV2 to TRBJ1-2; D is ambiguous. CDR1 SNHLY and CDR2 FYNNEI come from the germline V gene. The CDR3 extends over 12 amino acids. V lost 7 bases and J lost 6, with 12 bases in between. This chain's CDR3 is CASIESVNGYTF. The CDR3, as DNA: TGTGCCAGCATCGAGTCAGTCAATGGCTACACCTTC.

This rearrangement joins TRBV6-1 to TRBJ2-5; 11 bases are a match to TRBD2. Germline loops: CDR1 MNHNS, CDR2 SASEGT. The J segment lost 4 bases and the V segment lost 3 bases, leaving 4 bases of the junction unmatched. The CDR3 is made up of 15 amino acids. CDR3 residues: CASSETSGDRETQYF. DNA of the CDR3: TGTGCCAGCAGTGAGACTAGCGGGGACCGAGAGACCCAGTACTTC.

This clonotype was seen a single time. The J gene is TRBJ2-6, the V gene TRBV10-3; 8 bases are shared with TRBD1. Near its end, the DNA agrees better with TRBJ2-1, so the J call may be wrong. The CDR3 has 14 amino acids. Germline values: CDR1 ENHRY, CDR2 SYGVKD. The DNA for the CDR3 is TGTGCCATCACTCGTGGACAGGGCTACAATGAGCAGTTCTTC. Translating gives CAITRGQGYNEQFF.

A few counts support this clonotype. The CDR3 DNA reads as TGTGCCAGCAGTCGAGCAGGGGGCTACGAGCAGTACTTC. This translates into CASSRAGGYEQYF. V usage is TRBV2 and J usage is TRBJ2-7; 7 bases align to TRBD1. This CDR3 is 13 amino acids long. J was trimmed by 3 bases and V by 5 bases; bases with no gene match: 4. CDR1 and CDR2 from the germline V gene are SNHLY and FYNNEI.

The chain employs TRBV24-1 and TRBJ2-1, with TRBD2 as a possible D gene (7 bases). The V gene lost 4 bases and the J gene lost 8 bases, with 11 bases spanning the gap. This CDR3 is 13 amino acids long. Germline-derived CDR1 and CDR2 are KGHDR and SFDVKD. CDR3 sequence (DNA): TGTGCCACCAGTGACTTAGGGGGGGATGAGCAGTTCTTC. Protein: CATSDLGGDEQFF.

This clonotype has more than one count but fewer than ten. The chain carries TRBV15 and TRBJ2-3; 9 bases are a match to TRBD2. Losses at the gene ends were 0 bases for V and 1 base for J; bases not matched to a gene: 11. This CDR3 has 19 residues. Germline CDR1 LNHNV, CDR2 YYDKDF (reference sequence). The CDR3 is CATSRERLGAGGGTDTQYF. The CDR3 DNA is TGTGCCACCAGCAGAGAACGATTGGGAGCGGGGGGAGGCACAGATACGCAGTATTTT.